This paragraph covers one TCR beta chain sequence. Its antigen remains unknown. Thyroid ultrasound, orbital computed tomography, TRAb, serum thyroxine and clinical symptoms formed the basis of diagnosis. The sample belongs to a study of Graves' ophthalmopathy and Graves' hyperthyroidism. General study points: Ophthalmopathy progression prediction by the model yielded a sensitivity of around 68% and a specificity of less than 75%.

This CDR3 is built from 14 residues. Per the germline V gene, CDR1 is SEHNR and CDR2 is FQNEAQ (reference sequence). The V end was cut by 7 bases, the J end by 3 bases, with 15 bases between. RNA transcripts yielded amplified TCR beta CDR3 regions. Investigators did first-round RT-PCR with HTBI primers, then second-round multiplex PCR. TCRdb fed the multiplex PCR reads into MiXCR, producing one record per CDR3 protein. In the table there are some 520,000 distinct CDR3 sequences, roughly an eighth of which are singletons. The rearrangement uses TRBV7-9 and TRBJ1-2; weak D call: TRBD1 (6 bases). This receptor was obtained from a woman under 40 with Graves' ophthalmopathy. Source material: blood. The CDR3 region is CASTPGRGDYGYTF. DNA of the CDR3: TGTGCCAGCACCCCGGGCAGGGGAGACTATGGCTACACCTTC.